One and the same sample provided the 5 T cell receptor beta chains below, sequenced in a study of blood T cell repertoires in COVID-19. Sequencing used immunoSEQ multiplex PCR; TCRdb keeps in-frame clones, though not all of them. The table has about 280,000 clones, nearly 90% seen once. Sample: peripheral blood. The source is a woman aged 25 to 45 with COVID-19, enrolled during active disease.

The chain links TRBV2 to TRBJ2-7; TRBD2 is a possible D gene (5 bases). This CDR3 is 16 amino acids long. Trimming took 6 bases from V and 2 from J, leaving 20 bases between them. Germline lookup yields CDR1 SNHLY and CDR2 FYNNEI. The DNA for the CDR3 is TGTGCCAGCAGACCCGGACTCCTTGCACCCACCTACGAGCAGTACTTC. Protein product: CASRPGLLAPTYEQYF.

The V gene is TRBV2, the J gene TRBJ1-1; 12 positions match TRBD1. The J segment lost 4 bases and the V segment lost 6 bases, leaving 6 bases of the junction unmatched. The CDR3 is made up of 15 amino acids. The germline V gene has CDR1 SNHLY and CDR2 FYNNEI. The CDR3 sequence is CASSRGQGASTEAFF. In DNA form, the CDR3 reads TGTGCCAGCAGCCGGGGACAGGGGGCAAGCACTGAAGCTTTCTTT.

The chain has TRBV30 and TRBJ1-6; D gene unclear. From germline, CDR1 is GTSNPN and CDR2 SVGIG (reference sequence). V lost 0 bases to trimming and J lost 10 bases, with 16 bases between them. This CDR3 contains 15 residues. CDR3 loop: CAWSVLGGLKSPLHF. In DNA, the CDR3 is TGTGCCTGGAGTGTCCTGGGAGGCTTAAAATCACCCCTCCACTTT.

The genes are TRBV19 and TRBJ1-6; 10 positions match TRBD1. Trimming took 1 base from V and 7 from J; bases not matched to a gene: 1. The length of the CDR3 is 15 residues. The germline V gene has CDR1 LNHDA and CDR2 SQIVND (reference sequence). CDR3 protein: CASSIGDRGNSPLHF. For the CDR3, the DNA is TGTGCCAGTAGTATAGGGGACAGGGGAAATTCACCCCTCCACTTT. The variable domain in full, with the rest retrieved from reference TRBV19 and TRBJ1-6, is DGGITQSPKYLFRKEGQNVTLSCEQNLNHDAMYWYRQDPGQGLRLIYYSQIVNDFQKGDIAEGYSVSREKKESFPLTVTSAQKNPTAFYLCASSIGDRGNSPLHFGNGTRLTVT.

The chain recombines TRBV9 with TRBJ1-3; D is unresolved. V lost 0 bases and J lost 1, with 8 bases in between. Germline loops: CDR1 SGDLS, CDR2 YYNGEE. CDR3 length equals 15 residues. CDR3 nucleotides: TGTGCCAGCAGCGTAGAATCCGTTTCTGGAAACACCATATATTTT. The encoded protein is CASSVESVSGNTIYF.